The present entry profiles one TCR beta chain with its context. The V end was cut by 5 bases, the J end by 5 bases, with 21 bases between. Germline CDR1 is SGHNT and CDR2 is YENEEA. This CDR3 has 16 residues. Per the authors' pipeline: Reference gene primer amplification yielded estimated nucleated cell counts. Sequencing was performed with immunoSEQ multiplex PCR; in TCRdb, only in-frame clones are kept and a portion is missing. The V and J calls and clone size were taken over from that table, and D and trimming were inferred from the DNA. The table records 170,000 or so clones, around 87% of them present only once. Enrolment of Seattle patients took place during active infection, and they were followed longitudinally. The data belong to a study of blood T cell repertoires in COVID-19. About the research overall: Italy, Spain and the United States were the sources of the convalescent and acute COVID-19 samples.

V and J are TRBV11-3 and TRBJ2-5; D unresolved. The specimen sequenced was peripheral blood. This clonotype was obtained from a woman aged 70-85 years with COVID-19, enrolled during active disease. CDR3 region: CASSPALTGFWETQYF. CDR3 sequence (DNA): TGTGCCAGCAGCCCAGCCCTCACCGGGTTTTGGGAGACCCAGTACTTC.